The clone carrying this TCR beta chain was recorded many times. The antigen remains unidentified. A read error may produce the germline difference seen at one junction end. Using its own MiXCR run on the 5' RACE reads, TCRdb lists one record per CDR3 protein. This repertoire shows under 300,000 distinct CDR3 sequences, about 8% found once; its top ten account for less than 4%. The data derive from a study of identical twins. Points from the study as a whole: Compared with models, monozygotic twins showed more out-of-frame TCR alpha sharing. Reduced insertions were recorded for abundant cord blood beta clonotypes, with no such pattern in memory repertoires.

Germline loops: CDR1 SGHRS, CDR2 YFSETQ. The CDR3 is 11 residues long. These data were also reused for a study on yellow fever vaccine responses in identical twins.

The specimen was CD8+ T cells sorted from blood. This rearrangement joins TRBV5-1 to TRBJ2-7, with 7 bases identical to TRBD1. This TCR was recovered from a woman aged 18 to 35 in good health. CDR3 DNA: TGCGCCAGCAGCTCAACCGGGACAGTAATCTTC. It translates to CASSSTGTVIF.